The 14 T cell receptor beta chains reported below all come from one sample, sequenced in a study of molecular identifiers for immune sequencing clone quantification. TCRdb ran MiXCR on the PCR reads and lists one entry per CDR3 protein. This table holds about 8,300 distinct CDR3 sequences, roughly 33% found once. The source material was naive CD8+ T cells from blood, with Jurkat cell RNA spiked in. The subset was: FACS-sorted CD8+CD4-CCR7+CD45RA+ naive T cells. These receptors all stem from a human donor in good health. Some libraries in this study had Jurkat cell RNA spiked in.

CDR3 protein: CASSQGAQGTGELFF. DNA of the CDR3: TGTGCCAGCAGCCAAGGGGCCCAGGGCACCGGGGAGCTGTTTTTT. The chain employs TRBV3-1 and TRBJ2-2, with TRBD1 as a possible D gene (5 bases). The germline V gene encodes CDR1 LGHDT and CDR2 YNNKEL (reference sequence). Trimming shortened V by 1 base and J by 4 bases, and 10 bases separated the two germline ends. The CDR3 contains 15 residues.

This clonotype occurred a few times. The J gene is TRBJ2-1, the V gene TRBV21-1; TRBD2 was called by the table and not checked on the DNA. TRBV21-1 is a pseudogene locus. This CDR3 region has 12 residues. Here the CDR3 reads CASPGALLAQFF. CDR3 nucleotides: TGTGCCAGCCCCGGGGCCCTTCTCGCGCAGTTCTTC.

This clonotype came up a few times. The chain combines TRBV6-5 with TRBJ2-5, with TRBD2 matching over 8 bases. Germline V lookup: CDR1 MNHEY, CDR2 SVGAGI. The CDR3 has 15 residues. V was pared by 2 bases and J by 4 bases, with 6 bases of the junction left unmatched. In nucleotides, the CDR3 is TGTGCCAGCAGTTACGAGGGACTAGGGTTAGAGACCCAGTACTTC. Translating it yields CASSYEGLGLETQYF.

This clonotype was observed a few times. The chain couples TRBV4-1 to TRBJ2-1; TRBD1 or TRBD2 may be the D gene (5 bases each). CDR3 length: 12 residues. The germline V gene encodes CDR1 MGHRA and CDR2 YSYEKL. V was clipped by 4 bases and J by 7 bases, with 8 bases between them. CDR3 sequence (DNA): TGCGCCAGCAGCCGGGACGGGAATGAGCAGTTCTTC. As protein: CASSRDGNEQFF.

A word on this clonotype: At one end the junction does not follow the germline gene, possibly because of a read error. The chain joins TRBV23-1 to TRBJ2-5; 13 positions match TRBD2. TRBV23-1 is sorted into the ORF group, with uncertain function. The CDR3 loop spans 18 amino acids. The CDR3, as DNA: TGCGCCAGCTGTCATCACGGGACTAGCGGGGACTACCAAGAGACCCAGTACTTC. Encoded protein: CASCHHGTSGDYQETQYF.

V gene TRBV7-2 combines with J gene TRBJ1-3, with D possibly TRBD1 on 5 matching bases. The CDR3 has 12 amino acids. The germline CDR1 and CDR2 sequences are SGHTA and FQGNSA. V was shortened by 5 bases and J by 7 bases, with 9 bases between the two germline ends. The CDR3 loop is CASSIPGNTIYF. As DNA, the CDR3 is TGTGCCAGCAGCATCCCAGGGAACACCATATATTTT.

This sequence joins TRBV12-3 or TRBV12-4 and TRBJ1-1; perhaps TRBD1 as D (5 bases). This CDR3 is built from 14 residues. The germline V and J ends were trimmed by 6 bases and 1 base, with 12 bases remaining between them. The CDR3 region is CASRFGGGNTEAFF. The CDR3, as DNA: TGTGCCAGCAGATTCGGGGGAGGGAACACTGAAGCTTTCTTT.

The chain couples TRBV10-3 to TRBJ2-1; 7 positions agree with TRBD2. The V and J ends lost 4 bases and 0 bases, in that order; junction bases with no gene match: 3. Germline values: CDR1 ENHRY, CDR2 SYGVKD. This CDR3 is 15 amino acids long. DNA for the CDR3: TGTGCCATCAGTGGAACTAGCGACTCCTACAATGAGCAGTTCTTC. Protein product: CAISGTSDSYNEQFF.

V gene TRBV13 combines with J gene TRBJ1-6; 7 positions match TRBD1. Germline V gene lookup returns CDR1 PRHDT and CDR2 FYEKMQ (reference sequence). V was clipped by 6 bases and J by 3 bases; unmatched bases: 2. This CDR3 has 14 residues. DNA for the CDR3: TGTGCCAGCAGGGCAGGGGGCTATAATTCACCCCTCCACTTT. This translates into CASRAGGYNSPLHF.

This clonotype was picked up a small number of times. The gene calls are TRBV2 and TRBJ2-3, with D unclear. Deletions cut 3 bases from V and 0 bases from J, with 16 bases between. Germline CDR1 and CDR2: SNHLY and FYNNEI. The CDR3 consists of 17 residues. This CDR3 reads CASSEGWQSPSTDTQYF. CDR3 in DNA: TGTGCCAGCAGTGAGGGGTGGCAGTCACCTAGCACAGATACGCAGTATTTT.

This chain joins TRBV6-2 or TRBV6-3 and TRBJ1-3; D gene uncertain. Germline V gene lookup returns CDR1 MNHEY and CDR2 SVGEGT. CDR3 length: 11 residues. Trimming left V 8 bases short and J 3 bases short, with 5 bases between. This chain's CDR3 is CASFGGNTIYF. The CDR3 DNA reads as TGTGCCAGCTTCGGTGGAAACACCATATATTTT.

The rearrangement links TRBV7-9 to TRBJ2-7; 7 bases match TRBD2. V lost 1 base, J lost 5 bases, and 5 bases stayed unmatched. CDR3 length equals 14 residues. Germline-derived CDR1 and CDR2 are SEHNR and FQNEAQ (reference sequence). The CDR3 protein is CASSLVASGHEQYF. The CDR3 DNA sequence: TGTGCCAGCAGCTTAGTTGCTAGCGGCCACGAGCAGTACTTC. Based on the CDR3 plus reference TRBV7-9 and TRBJ2-7, the full variable domain is DTGVSQNPRHKITKRGQNVTFRCDPISEHNRLYWYRQTLGQGPEFLTYFQNEAQLEKSRLLSDRFSAERPKGSFSTLEIQRTEQGDSAMYLCASSLVASGHEQYFGPGTRLTVT.

The chain links TRBV28 to TRBJ2-6; D is perhaps TRBD2 (5 bases). Trimming shortened V by 1 base and J by 2 bases, and 9 bases separated the two germline ends. The CDR3 totals 16 residues. Germline V CDR1 and CDR2: MDHEN, SYDVKM. The DNA of the CDR3 is TGTGCCAGCAGTTTATTCACGGGGACTGGGGCCAACGTCCTGACTTTC. Encoded protein: CASSLFTGTGANVLTF.

About this clonotype itself: A much larger clone differs by one base, so this may be a read error. This chain connects TRBV28 to TRBJ2-3, with D maybe TRBD1 (5 bases). Germline-derived CDR1 and CDR2 are MDHEN and SYDVKM. The CDR3 spans 17 residues. The CDR3 nucleotides read TGTGCCAGCAGTCCCGCAGGGATTCAAGACGGCCCAGATACGCAGAATTTT. Translated, it gives CASSPAGIQDGPDTQNF.